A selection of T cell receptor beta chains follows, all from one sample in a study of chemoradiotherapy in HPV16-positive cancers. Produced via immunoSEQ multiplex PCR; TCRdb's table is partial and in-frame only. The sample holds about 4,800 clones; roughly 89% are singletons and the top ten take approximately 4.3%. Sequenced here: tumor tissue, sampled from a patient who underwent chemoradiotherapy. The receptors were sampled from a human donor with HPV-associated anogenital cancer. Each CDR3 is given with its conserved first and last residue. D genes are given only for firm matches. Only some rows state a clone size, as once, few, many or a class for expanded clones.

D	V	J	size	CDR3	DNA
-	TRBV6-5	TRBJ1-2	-	CASSYNAGNYGYTF	TGTGCCAGCAGTTACAATGCAGGGAACTATGGCTACACCTTC
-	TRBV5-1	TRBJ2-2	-	CASSSGQGTGELFF	TGCGCCAGCAGCTCGGGCCAAGGCACCGGGGAGCTGTTTTTT
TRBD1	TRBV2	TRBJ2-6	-	CASSPLHPGQGGSGANVLTF	TGTGCCAGCAGTCCCCTCCACCCGGGACAGGGAGGCTCTGGGGCCAACGTCCTGACTTTC
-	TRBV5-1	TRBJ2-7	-	CASSWRGDFYEQYF	TGCGCCAGCAGCTGGAGGGGGGACTTTTACGAGCAGTACTTC
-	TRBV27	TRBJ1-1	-	CASSLYPGLTEAFF	TGTGCCAGCAGTTTATATCCCGGCCTTACTGAAGCTTTCTTT
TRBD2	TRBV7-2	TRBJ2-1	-	CASSLIASGLGNEQFF	TGTGCCAGCAGCTTAATCGCTAGCGGCTTGGGGAATGAGCAGTTCTTC
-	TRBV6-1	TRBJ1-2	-	CASSERETDYGYTF	TGTGCCAGCAGTGAACGCGAGACGGACTATGGCTACACCTTC
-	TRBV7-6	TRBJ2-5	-	CASSLGFGPETQYF	TGTGCCAGCAGCTTAGGTTTTGGGCCAGAGACCCAGTACTTC
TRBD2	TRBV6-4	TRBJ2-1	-	CASSGPPSGGGNEQFF	TGTGCCAGCAGTGGCCCCCCTAGCGGGGGAGGCAATGAGCAGTTCTTC
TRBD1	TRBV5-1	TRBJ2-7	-	CASSLETGVTEQYF	TGCGCCAGCAGCTTAGAGACAGGGGTAACCGAGCAGTACTTC
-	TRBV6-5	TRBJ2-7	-	CASSATGSSYEQYF	TGTGCCAGCAGCGCGACAGGAAGCTCCTACGAGCAGTACTTC
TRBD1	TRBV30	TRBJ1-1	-	CAWTTGGGVREAFF	TGTGCCTGGACGACAGGGGGTGGGGTTCGCGAAGCTTTCTTT
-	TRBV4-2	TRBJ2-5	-	CASRAGISYQETQYF	TGTGCCAGCAGGGCCGGGATCTCGTACCAAGAGACCCAGTACTTC
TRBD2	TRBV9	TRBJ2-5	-	CASSVGRTSGGESETQYF	TGTGCCAGCAGCGTAGGTCGGACTAGCGGGGGGGAAAGTGAGACCCAGTACTTC
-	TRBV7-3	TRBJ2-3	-	CASSPGGGGADTQYF	TGTGCCAGCAGCCCAGGGGGCGGGGGGGCAGATACGCAGTATTTT
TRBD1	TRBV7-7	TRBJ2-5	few	CASSTWTGEGETQYF	TGTGCTAGCAGCACCTGGACAGGGGAGGGAGAGACCCAGTACTTC
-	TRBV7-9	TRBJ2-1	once	CASSLSETAYNEQFF	TGTGCCAGCAGCTTGAGCGAGACAGCATACAATGAGCAGTTCTTC
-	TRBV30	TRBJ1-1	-	CAVSGEEITEAFF	TGTGCCGTATCGGGGGAGGAAATCACTGAAGCTTTCTTT
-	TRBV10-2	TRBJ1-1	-	CASSEFGRANTEAFF	TGCGCCAGCAGTGAGTTCGGCAGGGCGAACACTGAAGCTTTCTTT
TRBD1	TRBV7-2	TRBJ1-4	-	CASSSGQGAGSNEKLFF	TGTGCCAGCAGCTCCGGACAGGGGGCAGGTAGTAATGAAAAACTGTTTTTT
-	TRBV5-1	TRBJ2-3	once	CASSLGIGANTDTQYF	TGCGCCAGCAGCTTGGGTATAGGGGCCAACACAGATACGCAGTATTTT
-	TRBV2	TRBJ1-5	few	CASSVGRGNQPQHF	TGTGCCAGCAGTGTTGGTCGGGGCAATCAGCCCCAGCATTTT
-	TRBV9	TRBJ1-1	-	CASSVAGEDTEAFF	TGTGCCAGCAGCGTAGCTGGGGAGGACACTGAAGCTTTCTTT
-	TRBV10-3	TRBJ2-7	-	CAISEARSYEQYF	TGTGCCATCAGTGAGGCCAGATCCTACGAGCAGTACTTC
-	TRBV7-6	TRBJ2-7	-	CASSFGGNSDAPYEQYF	TGTGCCAGCAGCTTCGGCGGAAACAGCGACGCCCCGTACGAGCAGTACTTC
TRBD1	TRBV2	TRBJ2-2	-	CASSGGQGGTGELFF	TGTGCCAGCAGTGGAGGACAGGGCGGCACCGGGGAGCTGTTTTTT
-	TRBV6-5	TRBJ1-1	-	CASSRPRTGSTEAFF	TGTGCCAGCAGCCGACCCCGGACGGGTAGCACTGAAGCTTTCTTT
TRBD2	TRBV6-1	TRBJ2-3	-	CASSETSGGVDTQYF	TGTGCCAGCAGTGAGACTAGCGGGGGTGTAGATACGCAGTATTTT
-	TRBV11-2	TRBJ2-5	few	CASSTGFQETQYF	TGTGCCAGCAGCACAGGGTTCCAAGAGACCCAGTACTTC